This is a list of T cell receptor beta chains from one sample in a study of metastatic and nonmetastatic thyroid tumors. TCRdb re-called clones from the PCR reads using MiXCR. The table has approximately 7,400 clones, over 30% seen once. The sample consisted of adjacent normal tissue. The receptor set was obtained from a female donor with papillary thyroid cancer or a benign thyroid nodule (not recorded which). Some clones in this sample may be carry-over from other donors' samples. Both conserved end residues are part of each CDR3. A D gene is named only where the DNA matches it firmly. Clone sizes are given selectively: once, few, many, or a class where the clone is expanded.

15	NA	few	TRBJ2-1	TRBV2	CASSRAGPTYNEQFF	TGTGCCAGCAGCCGGGCCGGGCCCACCTACAATGAGCAGTTCTTC
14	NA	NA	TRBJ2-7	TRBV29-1	CSVKTGKSSYEQYF	TGCAGCGTCAAGACAGGAAAAAGCTCCTACGAGCAGTACTTC
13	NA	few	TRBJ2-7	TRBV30	CAWSIQGPYEQYF	TGTGCCTGGAGTATCCAGGGCCCCTACGAGCAGTACTTC
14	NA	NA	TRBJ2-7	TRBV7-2	CASSLTESSYEQYF	TGTGCCAGCAGCCTGACCGAGTCTAGCTACGAGCAGTACTTC
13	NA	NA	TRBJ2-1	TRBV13	CASSLDSYNEQFF	TGTGCCAGCAGCCTGGACAGCTACAATGAGCAGTTCTTC
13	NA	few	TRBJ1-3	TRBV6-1	CASRRGTGNTIYF	TGTGCCAGCAGAAGGGGTACTGGAAACACCATATATTTT
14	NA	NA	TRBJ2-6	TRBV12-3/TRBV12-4	CASSDTSGANVLTF	TGTGCCAGCAGTGACACCTCTGGGGCCAACGTCCTGACTTTC
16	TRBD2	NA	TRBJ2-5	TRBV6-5	CASSLSRGGRRETQYF	TGTGCCAGCAGTTTATCTCGCGGGGGGCGGAGAGAGACCCAGTACTTC
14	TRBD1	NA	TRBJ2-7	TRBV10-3	CAISRDRGQVEQYF	TGTGCCATCAGCCGGGACAGGGGGCAGGTCGAGCAGTACTTC
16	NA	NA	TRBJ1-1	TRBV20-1	CSATGSGTDAGTEAFF	TGCAGTGCAACAGGTTCGGGGACGGACGCGGGGACTGAAGCTTTCTTT
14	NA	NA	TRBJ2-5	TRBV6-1	CASSPRDIQETRYF	TGTGCCAGCAGTCCTCGGGACATCCAAGAGACCCGGTACTTC
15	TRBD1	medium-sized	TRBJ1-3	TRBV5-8	CASSPPDRGRDTIYF	TGTGCCAGCAGCCCCCCAGACAGGGGAAGGGACACCATATATTTT
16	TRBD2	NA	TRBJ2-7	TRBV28	CASSWPPNSGGVEQYF	TGTGCCAGCAGTTGGCCCCCAAATAGCGGGGGTGTCGAGCAGTACTTC
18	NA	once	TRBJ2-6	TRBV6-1	CASSELRTVLSVDKLVTF	TGTGCCAGCAGTGAACTCCGGACAGTTTTATCCGTGGACAAGCTCGTGACTTTC
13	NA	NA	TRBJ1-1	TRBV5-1	CASSPGGGGEAFF	TGCGCCAGCAGCCCCGGGGGCGGAGGGGAGGCTTTCTTT
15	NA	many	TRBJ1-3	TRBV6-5	CASSYIGGSGNTIYF	TGTGCCAGCAGTTATATCGGGGGCTCTGGAAACACCATATATTTT
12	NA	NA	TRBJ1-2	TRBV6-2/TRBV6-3	CASSLTAYGYTF	TGTGCCAGCAGTTTAACAGCGTATGGCTACACCTTC
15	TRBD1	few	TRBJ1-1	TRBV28	CASSLVYRGNTEAFF	TGTGCCAGCAGTTTGGTGTACAGGGGAAACACTGAAGCTTTCTTT
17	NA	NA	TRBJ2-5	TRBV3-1	CASSQDNGRGLGETQYF	TGTGCCAGCAGCCAAGATAATGGAAGGGGATTAGGGGAGACCCAGTACTTC
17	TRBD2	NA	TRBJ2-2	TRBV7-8	CASSWEQGAAGACELFF	TGTGCCAGCAGCTGGGAGCAGGGAGCGGCGGGAGCCTGTGAGCTGTTTTTT
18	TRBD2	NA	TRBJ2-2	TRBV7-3	CASTLRAGGPVVSGELFF	TGTGCCAGCACCCTTAGGGCGGGAGGGCCCGTAGTGTCCGGGGAGCTGTTCTTT
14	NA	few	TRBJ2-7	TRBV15	CATSRGYGAGEQYF	TGTGCCACCAGCCGCGGGTATGGGGCGGGAGAGCAGTACTTC
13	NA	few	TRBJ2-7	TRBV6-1	CASAQEREYEQYF	TGTGCCAGCGCACAGGAAAGGGAGTACGAGCAGTACTTC
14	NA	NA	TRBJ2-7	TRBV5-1	CASSAGQDGYEQYF	TGCGCCAGCAGCGCGGGTCAGGATGGCTACGAGCAGTACTTC
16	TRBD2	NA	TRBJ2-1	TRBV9	CASSSRTSGVRNEQFF	TGTGCCAGCAGCTCCAGGACTAGCGGGGTTAGGAATGAGCAGTTCTTC
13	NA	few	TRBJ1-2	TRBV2	CASSEGGKTGYTF	TGTGCCAGCAGTGAGGGGGGTAAAACGGGCTACACCTTC
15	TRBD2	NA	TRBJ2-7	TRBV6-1	CASSAAGGLFYEQYF	TGTGCCAGCAGCGCAGCGGGGGGCCTCTTCTACGAGCAGTACTTC
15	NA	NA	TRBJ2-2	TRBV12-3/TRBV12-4	CASSFDRGGTGELFF	TGTGCCAGCAGTTTCGACAGGGGAGGGACCGGGGAGCTGTTTTTT
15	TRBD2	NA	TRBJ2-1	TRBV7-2	CASSFSGRARQEQFF	TGTGCCAGCAGCTTTAGCGGGAGGGCGAGACAAGAGCAGTTCTTC
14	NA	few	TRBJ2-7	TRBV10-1	CASSLAVGPYEQYF	TGCGCCAGCAGCCTCGCGGTGGGCCCCTACGAGCAGTACTTC
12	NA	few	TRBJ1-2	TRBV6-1	CASSPATSGYTF	TGTGCCAGCAGTCCAGCGACAAGTGGCTACACCTTC
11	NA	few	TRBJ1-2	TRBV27	CASSLFRGHTF	TGTGCCAGCAGTTTATTCCGGGGGCACACCTTC
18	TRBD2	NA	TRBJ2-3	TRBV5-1	CANNITVAGGLCTDTQYF	TGCGCCAACAACATTACCGTCGCGGGGGGCCTTTGCACAGATACGCAGTATTTT
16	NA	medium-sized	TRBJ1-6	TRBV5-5	CASSLAQGPYNSPLHF	TGTGCCAGCAGCCTGGCACAGGGCCCATATAATTCACCCCTCCACTTT
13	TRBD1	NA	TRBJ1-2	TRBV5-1	CASSRQGYYGYTF	TGCGCCAGCAGCCGACAGGGTTACTATGGCTACACCTTC
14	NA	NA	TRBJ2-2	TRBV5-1	CASSFQGNTGELFF	TGCGCCAGCAGCTTTCAGGGGAACACCGGGGAGCTGTTTTTT
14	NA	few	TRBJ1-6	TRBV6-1	CASSASGVGSPLHF	TGTGCCAGCAGCGCCTCCGGGGTGGGTTCACCCCTCCACTTT
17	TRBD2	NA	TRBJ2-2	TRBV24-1	CATSDFRAGEGVGELFF	TGTGCCACCAGTGATTTTAGAGCGGGAGAGGGGGTCGGGGAGCTGTTTTTT
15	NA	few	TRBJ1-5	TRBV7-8	CASSSTGQWSQPQHF	TGTGCCAGCAGCTCCACAGGACAGTGGAGTCAGCCCCAGCATTTT
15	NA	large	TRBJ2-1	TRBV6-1	CASRPQGSGYNEQFF	TGTGCCAGCAGGCCACAGGGAAGCGGATACAATGAGCAGTTCTTC
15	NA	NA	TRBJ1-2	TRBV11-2	CASSLDPGANYGYTF	TGTGCCAGCAGCTTAGATCCCGGGGCTAACTATGGCTACACCTTC
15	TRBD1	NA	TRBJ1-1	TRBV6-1	CAIRGGTMVNTESFF	TGTGCCATCAGGGGGGGGACGATGGTGAACACTGAATCTTTCTTT
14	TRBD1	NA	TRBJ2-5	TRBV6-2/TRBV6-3	CASRPQGAGGTQYF	TGTGCCAGCAGACCCCAGGGCGCAGGGGGGACCCAGTACTTC
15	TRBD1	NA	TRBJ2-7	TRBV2	CASRKAGTGTYEQYF	TGTGCCAGCAGGAAGGCCGGGACAGGGACCTACGAGCAGTACTTC
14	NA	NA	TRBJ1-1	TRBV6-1	CASSETGCWTEAFF	TGCGCCAGCAGTGAAACAGGGTGCTGGACTGAAGCTTTCTTT
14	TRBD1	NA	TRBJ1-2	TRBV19	CASSRNRGRGGYTF	TGTGCCAGTAGTAGGAACAGGGGGCGCGGGGGCTACACCTTC
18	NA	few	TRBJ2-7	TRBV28	CASSLWALLRTSSPEQYF	TGTGCCAGCAGTTTATGGGCCCTTTTGAGGACATCTAGTCCCGAGCAGTACTTC
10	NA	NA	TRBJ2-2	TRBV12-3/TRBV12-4	CASDSGELFF	TGTGCCAGCGATTCCGGGGAGCTGTTTTTT
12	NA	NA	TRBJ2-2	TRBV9	CASSVPTGELFF	TGTGCCAGCAGCGTTCCAACCGGGGAGCTGTTTTTT
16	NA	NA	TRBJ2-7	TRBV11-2	CASSFERGLSSYEQYF	TGTGCCAGCAGCTTCGAACGGGGGCTTAGCTCCTACGAGCAGTACTTC
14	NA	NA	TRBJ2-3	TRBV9	CASSVGHSTDTQYF	TGTGCCAGCAGCGTAGGGCACAGCACAGATACGCAGTATTTT
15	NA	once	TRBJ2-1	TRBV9	CASSVAASSGDEQFF	TGCGCCAGCAGCGTAGCTGCGTCTTCCGGTGATGAGCAGTTCTTC
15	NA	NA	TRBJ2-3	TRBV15	CATSRVSRETDTQYF	TGTGCCACCAGCAGAGTTAGCCGGGAAACAGATACGCAGTATTTT
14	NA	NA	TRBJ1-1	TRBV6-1	CASSYQGGYTEAFF	TGTGCCAGCTCGTATCAGGGAGGTTACACTGAAGCTTTCTTT
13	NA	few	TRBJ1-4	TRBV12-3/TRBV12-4	CASSLKRNEKLFF	TGTGCCAGCAGTTTAAAAAGGAATGAAAAACTGTTTTTT